The present T cell receptor beta chain was sequenced within a study of blood T cell repertoires in COVID-19. About the research overall: There were acute and convalescent COVID-19 samples, and they came from the United States, Italy and Spain.

Germline V CDR1 and CDR2: SGHDT, YYEEEE. The CDR3 covers 14 residues. The J segment lost 6 bases and the V segment lost 2 bases, leaving 5 bases of the junction unmatched. The method was immunoSEQ multiplex PCR; TCRdb's version includes in-frame clones alone and lacks a portion of them. The sample consists of about 160,000 clones, 60% to 85% of them appearing once. The chain employs TRBV5-6 and TRBJ1-5, with 7 bases lining up with TRBD1. Sequencing was carried out using peripheral blood. The TCR originated in a man aged 65 to 79 with acute or convalescent COVID-19. The CDR3 DNA is TGTGCCAGCAGCTTAGAGGGGGCAGGTCAGCCCCAGCATTTT. It codes for CASSLEGAGQPQHF.